Below are 7 T cell receptor beta chains sequenced from a single sample in a study of tumor-infiltrating lymphocytes in glioblastoma multiforme. Three nested ARM-PCR rounds with V-beta and C-beta primers built TCRB libraries. MiXCR, applied by TCRdb to the multiplex PCR reads, yields one record per CDR3 protein. Among about 32,000 distinct CDR3 sequences listed, approximately 66% were seen once. Sequencing was performed on brain tumor tissue. The receptors were gathered from a male donor with glioblastoma.

The rearrangement links TRBV10-3 to TRBJ1-1; possibly TRBD1 for D (6 bases). There are 13 residues in the CDR3. Trimming took off 10 bases at V and 3 bases at J, with 15 bases between the two ends. Germline values: CDR1 ENHRY, CDR2 SYGVKD. The CDR3: CAKKGGTDTEAFF. In nucleotides, the CDR3 is TGTGCCAAGAAAGGGGGAACGGACACTGAAGCTTTCTTT.

This clonotype was seen at least ten times. For the CDR3, the DNA is TGCAGTGCTAGGAGGACAGGTTCCAGGAGGGCCAACGTCCTGACTTTC. Translating it yields CSARRTGSRRANVLTF. The genes are TRBV20-1 and TRBJ2-6; 7 bases agree with TRBD1. CDR1 and CDR2 (germline): DFQATT, SNEGSKA (reference sequence). The length of the CDR3 is 16 residues. V gave up 3 bases and J gave up 5 bases; unmatched junction bases: 10.

A note on this clonotype: A much more abundant neighbour one base away suggests this may be a read error. The chain joins TRBV28 to TRBJ2-7; tentative D call: TRBD1 (5 bases). Trimming cost V 8 bases and J 1 base, with 15 bases left between them. The CDR3 spans 14 residues. Looked up from germline, CDR1 is MDHEN and CDR2 is SYDVKM. CDR3 sequence reads: CASCHMTESYEQYF. For the CDR3, the DNA is TGTGCCAGCTGTCACATGACAGAGTCCTACGAGCAGTACTTC.

The chain carries TRBV29-1 and TRBJ1-2; unclear D gene. The V and J ends lost 1 base and 7 bases respectively, with 10 bases between them. CDR1 and CDR2 (germline): SQVTM, ANQGSEA. CDR3 size: 12 residues. This chain's CDR3 is CSVEGTVGGYTF. In DNA form, the CDR3 reads TGCAGCGTTGAAGGGACGGTGGGTGGCTACACCTTC.

Of note for this clonotype: Sequence at one end of the junction differs from germline and may be a read error. J is TRBJ2-7 and V is TRBV14; maybe TRBD2 (5 bases). Germline loops: CDR1 SGHDN, CDR2 FVKESK. The CDR3 spans 14 residues. The chain's CDR3 is CASSLSAGGYERYF. The DNA of the CDR3 is TGTGCCAGCAGTCTATCGGCGGGTGGCTACGAGCGGTACTTC.

On this clonotype: At one end the junction does not follow the germline gene, possibly because of a read error. The J gene is TRBJ2-1, the V gene TRBV20-1; tentative D call: TRBD2 (5 bases). Per the germline V gene, CDR1 is DFQATT and CDR2 is SNEGSKA (reference sequence). The CDR3 runs 14 residues. The CDR3 here is CSARPLASYNEQSF. CDR3 coding DNA: TGCAGTGCTAGACCCCTAGCCTCCTACAATGAGCAGTCCTTC.

The V gene is TRBV5-1, the J gene TRBJ2-1; 8 nucleotides align to TRBD1. The CDR3 covers 15 residues. Germline V gives CDR1 SGHRS, CDR2 YFSETQ. The J segment lost 1 base and the V segment lost 4 bases, leaving 4 bases of the junction unmatched. This CDR3 reads CASSAWTGSYNEQFF. DNA of the CDR3: TGCGCCAGCAGCGCCTGGACAGGGTCCTACAATGAGCAGTTCTTC.